One and the same sample provided the 26 T cell receptor beta chains below, sequenced in a study of T cells in Graves' hyperthyroidism and ophthalmopathy. From RNA transcripts, TCR beta CDR3 regions were amplified. RT-PCR in the first round (using the HTBI primer set) targeted the TCR CDR3. Via MiXCR, TCRdb re-called the multiplex PCR reads, giving one row per CDR3 protein. The sample holds about 290,000 distinct CDR3 sequences, about an eighth seen once. Sequences were obtained from blood. Every receptor here comes from a woman aged 25 to 39 with Graves' hyperthyroidism that later progressed to Graves' ophthalmopathy.

This clonotype has just a few counts. V and J are TRBV2 and TRBJ1-6, with D unresolved. CDR1 and CDR2 from the germline V gene are SNHLY and FYNNEI. Trimming cost V 7 bases and J 3 bases, with 16 bases left between them. The CDR3 has 16 residues. Here the CDR3 DNA reads TGTGCCAGCACTCCAGAAATAAACAGCTATAATTCACCCCTCCACTTT. Its protein is CASTPEINSYNSPLHF. The whole variable domain, filled in from reference TRBV2 and TRBJ1-6, reads EPEVTQTPSHQVTQMGQEVILRCVPISNHLYFYWYRQILGQKVEFLVSFYNNEISEKSEIFDDQFSVERPDGSNFTLKIRSTKLEDSAMYFCASTPEINSYNSPLHFGNGTRLTVT.

The J gene is TRBJ2-7, the V gene TRBV7-6, with 7 bases lining up with TRBD2. CDR3 length equals 13 residues. V was pared by 8 bases and J by 0 bases, with 4 bases of the junction left unmatched. Germline loops: CDR1 SGHVS, CDR2 FNYEAQ. CDR3 in amino acids: CASGVAGSYEQYF. In nucleotides, the CDR3 is TGTGCCAGCGGTGTAGCGGGCTCCTACGAGCAGTACTTC.

This clonotype showed up many times. The chain recombines TRBV11-1 with TRBJ2-1; a possible D gene is TRBD2 (7 bases). This CDR3 comprises 15 residues. V lost 3 bases and J 6 bases, leaving 15 bases between the germline ends. Germline V gives CDR1 SGHAT, CDR2 FQDESV (reference sequence). The CDR3, as DNA: TGTGCCAGCAGCTTTGGGGGGCGCGGGGGCAATGAGCAGTTCTTC. As protein: CASSFGGRGGNEQFF.

The chain links TRBV11-1 to TRBJ1-4; 7 bases are shared with TRBD1. There are 13 residues in the CDR3. Germline V gives CDR1 SGHAT, CDR2 FQDESV (reference sequence). The ends lost 5 bases at V and 7 bases at J; junction bases unmatched: 4. This chain's CDR3 is CASSPGTVEKLFF. CDR3 nucleotide sequence: TGTGCCAGCAGCCCGGGGACAGTTGAAAAACTGTTTTTT.

In its sample, this clonotype was seen many times. CDR3 DNA: TGTGCCTGGAAGGGACTAGCGGGTCCCATCGGTGAGCAGTTCTTC. Amino acids: CAWKGLAGPIGEQFF. This chain uses TRBV30 with TRBJ2-1, with 12 bases fitting TRBD2. The CDR3 is made up of 15 amino acids. The V gene end was trimmed by 4 bases and the J gene end by 9 bases; junction bases not matched to a gene: 10. Germline V gene lookup returns CDR1 GTSNPN and CDR2 SVGIG (reference sequence).

The chain couples TRBV7-3 to TRBJ2-5; 11 nucleotides match TRBD2. The length of the CDR3 is 16 residues. Germline values: CDR1 SGHTA, CDR2 FQGTGA. The junction had 9 bases not matched to a gene; V was cut back by 5 bases and J by 4 bases. The CDR3 sequence: CASSPGLAAPGETQYF. As DNA, the CDR3 is TGTGCCAGCAGCCCGGGACTAGCGGCCCCTGGAGAGACCCAGTACTTC. Together with reference TRBV7-3 and TRBJ2-5, the CDR3 gives the full variable domain: GAGVSQTPSNKVTEKGKYVELRCDPISGHTALYWYRQSLGQGPEFLIYFQGTGAADDSGLPNDRFFAVRPEGSVSTLKIQRTERGDSAVYLCASSPGLAAPGETQYFGPGTRLLVL.

Many counts were recorded for this clonotype. The rearrangement uses TRBV2 and TRBJ1-1; D gene ambiguous. V lost 6 bases to trimming and J lost 1 base, with 6 bases between them. Germline CDR1 is SNHLY and CDR2 is FYNNEI. CDR3 length: 12 residues. The CDR3 loop is CASSKWNTEAFF. The CDR3 DNA follows: TGTGCCAGCAGCAAATGGAACACTGAAGCTTTCTTT.

This clonotype was seen a handful of times. The V and J genes are TRBV24-1 and TRBJ2-1; D could derive from TRBD1 or TRBD2 (5 bases each). V was clipped by 1 base and J by 8 bases, with 17 bases between them. The germline CDR1 and CDR2 sequences are KGHDR and SFDVKD. The CDR3 has 16 amino acids. The CDR3 loop reads CATSDFAAGDEDEQFF. CDR3 sequence (DNA): TGTGCCACCAGTGATTTTGCGGCTGGGGACGAGGATGAGCAGTTCTTC.

This clonotype has at least ten counts. This rearrangement joins TRBV9 to TRBJ1-2; 7 nucleotides line up with TRBD1. V shed 3 bases, J shed 2 bases, and the junction held 7 bases outside the gene matches. There are 15 residues in the CDR3. Germline V lookup: CDR1 SGDLS, CDR2 YYNGEE. The CDR3 bases are TGTGCCAGCAGCGGCTGGGACAGAACAAACTATGGCTACACCTTC. It translates to CASSGWDRTNYGYTF.

The table lists this clonotype with a few counts. The rearrangement links TRBV5-1 to TRBJ2-5, with 16 bases that match TRBD2. This CDR3 region has 18 residues. J lost 4 bases, V lost 4 bases, and 10 bases had no gene match. Germline V lookup: CDR1 SGHRS, CDR2 YFSETQ. The CDR3 DNA follows: TGCGCCAGCAGCCTCGGGACTAGCGGGAGGGCCACTGGAGAGACCCAGTACTTC. The encoded protein is CASSLGTSGRATGETQYF.

This clonotype was counted at least ten times. V is TRBV3-1 and J is TRBJ1-2; D might be TRBD1 (6 bases). In germline, CDR1 is LGHDT, CDR2 YNNKEL (reference sequence). V lost 4 bases, J lost 8 bases, and 11 bases lay in between. The length of the CDR3 is 12 residues. The DNA of the CDR3 is TGTGCCAGCAGCCGAACAGGGTTAGGCTACACCTTC. It is translated as CASSRTGLGYTF.

In this sample, this clonotype turned up many times. This chain connects TRBV2 to TRBJ2-1, with D perhaps matching TRBD1 (6 bases). CDR1 and CDR2 from the germline V gene are SNHLY and FYNNEI. Deletions cut 6 bases from V and 6 bases from J, with 15 bases between. This CDR3 is 14 amino acids long. CDR3 amino acids: CASSYRQAPNEQFF. The CDR3 DNA follows: TGTGCCAGCAGCTATCGACAGGCCCCCAATGAGCAGTTCTTC.

The genes are TRBV5-6 and TRBJ1-2, with 11 bases lining up with TRBD1. The CDR3 has 16 residues. CDR1 is SGHDT and CDR2 is YYEEEE in the germline V gene. With 2 bases clipped from V and 5 bases from J, the junction kept 8 bases outside the gene matches. The CDR3 nucleotides are TGTGCCAGCAGCTTCCCCGGGACAGGGGGAGCATATGGCTACACCTTC. Protein: CASSFPGTGGAYGYTF.

This clonotype was detected a few times. CDR3 loop: CASSLQKGGGRTDTQYF. CDR3 coding DNA: TGTGCCAGCAGCTTACAGAAGGGGGGGGGCCGCACAGATACGCAGTATTTT. The chain joins TRBV11-3 to TRBJ2-3; D is perhaps TRBD2 (7 bases). CDR3 length: 17 residues. Germline lookup yields CDR1 SGHNT and CDR2 YENEEA. V dropped 2 bases and J dropped 1 base, with 16 bases sitting between them.

This clonotype was found many times. The V and J genes are TRBV7-2 and TRBJ1-5; unclear D gene. The CDR3 runs to 12 residues. In germline, CDR1 is SGHTA, CDR2 FQGNSA. Trimming pared 8 bases from V and 7 bases from J, leaving 12 bases between. This CDR3 reads CASRAGDQPQHF. CDR3 coding DNA: TGTGCCAGCCGCGCCGGCGACCAGCCCCAGCATTTT.

This clonotype has at least ten counts. The chain combines TRBV3-1 with TRBJ2-3, with 10 bases identical to TRBD2. The CDR3 sequence is 16 residues long. Germline CDR1 LGHDT, CDR2 YNNKEL (reference sequence). V shed 4 bases and J 0 bases; nucleotides not matched to a gene: 4. In DNA, the CDR3 is TGTGCCAGCAGCCCCGGACTAGCGGCGAGCACAGATACGCAGTATTTT. This translates into CASSPGLAASTDTQYF.

The V call is TRBV24-1, the J call TRBJ2-5; 9 nucleotides align to TRBD2. V was pared by 4 bases and J by 0 bases, with 5 bases of the junction left unmatched. Germline V gene sequence: CDR1 KGHDR, CDR2 SFDVKD. The CDR3 loop spans 16 amino acids. CDR3 bases: TGTGCCACCAGTGACCGACTAGCGGAACACCAAGAGACCCAGTACTTC. Its protein is CATSDRLAEHQETQYF.

This clonotype was seen at least ten times. V usage is TRBV6-1 and J usage is TRBJ2-7; D not resolved. Trimming shortened V by 10 bases and J by 3 bases, and 13 bases separated the two germline ends. This CDR3 contains 12 residues. Germline V CDR1 and CDR2: MNHNS, SASEGT. The CDR3 reads CATIGKNYEQYF. The CDR3 DNA reads TGTGCCACCATAGGGAAAAACTACGAGCAGTACTTC.

The count of this clonotype is one. With a much larger clone just one base away, this may be a read error. DNA of the CDR3: TGCGCCAGCGGCACGCCCGGGACTAGCGATGCGCAGTACTTC. Translated, it gives CASGTPGTSDAQYF. V is TRBV5-1 and J is TRBJ2-7, with 10 bases fitting TRBD2. The CDR3 is 14 amino acids. Trimming removed 7 bases from V and 9 bases from J; junction bases left unmatched: 13. Per germline, CDR1 SGHRS and CDR2 YFSETQ. Full variable domain (rest looked up from reference TRBV5-1 and TRBJ2-7): KAGVTQTPRYLIKTRGQQVTLSCSPISGHRSVSWYQQTPGQGLQFLFEYFSETQRNKGNFPGRFSGRQFSNSRSEMNVSTLELGDSALYLCASGTPGTSDAQYFGPGTRLTVT.

The table lists this clonotype with a few counts. The chain carries TRBV24-1 and TRBJ2-5; D is possibly TRBD2 (5 bases). Germline V gene lookup returns CDR1 KGHDR and CDR2 SFDVKD. The CDR3 covers 12 residues. V was trimmed by 1 base and J by 9 bases, leaving 8 bases between them. The CDR3 protein is CATSDFFGAQYF. CDR3 DNA: TGTGCCACCAGTGATTTTTTCGGGGCCCAGTACTTC.

This clonotype was recorded a few times. The CDR3: CASSLMGLANTGELFF. The CDR3 bases are TGTGCCAGCAGTTTGATGGGACTAGCGAACACCGGGGAGCTGTTTTTT. The chain employs TRBV27 and TRBJ2-2; TRBD2 aligns across 8 bases. The V and J ends lost 3 bases and 0 bases, in that order; junction bases with no gene match: 3. This CDR3 contains 16 residues. Germline CDR1 reads MNHEY; CDR2 reads SMNVEV (reference sequence).

This clonotype has a count of ten or more. V gene TRBV2 combines with J gene TRBJ2-2; tentatively, D is TRBD2 (6 bases). The germline V and J ends were trimmed by 0 bases and 1 base, with 15 bases remaining between them. This CDR3 is 18 amino acids long. Germline CDR1 and CDR2: SNHLY and FYNNEI. CDR3 amino acids: CASSEALRREQNTGELFF. The CDR3 DNA reads as TGTGCCAGCAGTGAAGCGCTTCGACGGGAGCAGAACACCGGGGAGCTGTTTTTT.

Ten or more counts support this clonotype. The CDR3 is CASSPSRLYNEQFF. CDR3 bases: TGTGCCAGCAGCCCCTCCCGGCTTTACAATGAGCAGTTCTTC. The chain couples TRBV7-3 to TRBJ2-1; no reliable D call. The CDR3 has 14 residues. Germline V gives CDR1 SGHTA, CDR2 FQGTGA. The ends were cut back, 5 bases at V and 4 bases at J, with 12 bases in the middle.

Ten or more counts support this clonotype. This chain links TRBV12-3 or TRBV12-4 with TRBJ2-2; D possibly corresponds to TRBD2 (6 bases). Trimming shortened V by 7 bases and J by 6 bases, and 21 bases separated the two germline ends. This CDR3 has 16 residues. The CDR3 region is CASNLRRDGGAGELFF. CDR3 coding DNA: TGTGCCAGCAACCTCCGCCGGGACGGGGGTGCCGGGGAGCTGTTTTTT.

This clonotype appeared a few times. The chain links TRBV19 to TRBJ1-4, with 11 bases identical to TRBD1. Per the germline V gene, CDR1 is LNHDA and CDR2 is SQIVND (reference sequence). The J segment lost 7 bases and the V segment lost 4 bases, leaving 2 bases of the junction unmatched. This CDR3 spans 14 amino acids. Here the CDR3 reads CASSTGTGGEKLFF. CDR3 bases: TGTGCCAGTAGTACCGGGACAGGGGGTGAAAAACTGTTTTTT.

The table lists this clonotype with many counts. V is TRBV2 and J is TRBJ2-1, with 13 positions matching TRBD2. The trim removed 6 bases at V and 9 bases at J, leaving 8 bases unmatched. Per germline, CDR1 SNHLY and CDR2 FYNNEI. This CDR3 region has 15 residues. The CDR3 region is CASSAGTSGKVEQFF. Here the CDR3 DNA reads TGTGCCAGCAGCGCCGGGACTAGCGGGAAGGTTGAGCAGTTCTTC.